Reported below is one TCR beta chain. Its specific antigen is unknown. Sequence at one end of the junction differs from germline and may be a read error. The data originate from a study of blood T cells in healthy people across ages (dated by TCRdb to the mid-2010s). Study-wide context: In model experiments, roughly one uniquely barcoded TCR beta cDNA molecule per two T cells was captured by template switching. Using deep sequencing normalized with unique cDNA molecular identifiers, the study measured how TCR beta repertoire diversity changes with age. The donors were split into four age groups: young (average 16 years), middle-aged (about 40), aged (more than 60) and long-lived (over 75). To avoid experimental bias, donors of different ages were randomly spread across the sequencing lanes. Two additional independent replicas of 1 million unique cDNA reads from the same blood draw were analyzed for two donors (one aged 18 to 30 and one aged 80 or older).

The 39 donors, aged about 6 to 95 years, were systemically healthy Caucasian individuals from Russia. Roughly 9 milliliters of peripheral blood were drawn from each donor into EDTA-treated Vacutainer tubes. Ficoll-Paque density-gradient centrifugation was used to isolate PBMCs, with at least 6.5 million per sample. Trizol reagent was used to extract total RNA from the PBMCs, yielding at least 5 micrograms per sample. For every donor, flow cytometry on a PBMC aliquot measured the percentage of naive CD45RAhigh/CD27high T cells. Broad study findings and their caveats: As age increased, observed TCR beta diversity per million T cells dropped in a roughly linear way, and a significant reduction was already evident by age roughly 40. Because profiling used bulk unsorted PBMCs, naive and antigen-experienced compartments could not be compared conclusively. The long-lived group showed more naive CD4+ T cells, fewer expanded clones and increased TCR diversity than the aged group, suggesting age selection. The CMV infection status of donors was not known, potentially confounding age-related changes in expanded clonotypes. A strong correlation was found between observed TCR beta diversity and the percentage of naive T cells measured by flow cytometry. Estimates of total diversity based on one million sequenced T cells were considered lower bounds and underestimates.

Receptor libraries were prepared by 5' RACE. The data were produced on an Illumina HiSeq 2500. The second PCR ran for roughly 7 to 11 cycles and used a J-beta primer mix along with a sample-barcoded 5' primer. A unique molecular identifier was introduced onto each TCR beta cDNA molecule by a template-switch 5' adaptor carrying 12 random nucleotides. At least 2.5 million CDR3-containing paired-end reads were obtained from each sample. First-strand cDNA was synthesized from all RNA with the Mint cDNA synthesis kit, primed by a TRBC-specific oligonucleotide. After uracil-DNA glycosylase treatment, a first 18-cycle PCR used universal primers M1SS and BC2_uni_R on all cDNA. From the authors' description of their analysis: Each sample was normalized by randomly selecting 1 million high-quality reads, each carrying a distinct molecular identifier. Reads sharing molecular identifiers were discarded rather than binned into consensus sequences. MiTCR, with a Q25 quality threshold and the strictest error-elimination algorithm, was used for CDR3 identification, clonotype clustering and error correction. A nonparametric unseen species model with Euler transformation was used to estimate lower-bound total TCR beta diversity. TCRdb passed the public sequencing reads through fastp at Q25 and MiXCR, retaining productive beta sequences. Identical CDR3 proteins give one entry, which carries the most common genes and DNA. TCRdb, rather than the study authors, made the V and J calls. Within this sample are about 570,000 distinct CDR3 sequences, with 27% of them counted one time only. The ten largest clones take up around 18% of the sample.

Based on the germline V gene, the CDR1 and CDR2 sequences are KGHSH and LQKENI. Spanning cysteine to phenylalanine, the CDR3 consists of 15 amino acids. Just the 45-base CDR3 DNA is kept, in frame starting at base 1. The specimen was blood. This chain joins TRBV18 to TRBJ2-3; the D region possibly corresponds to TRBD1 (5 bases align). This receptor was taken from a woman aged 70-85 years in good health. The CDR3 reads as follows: CASSPAKGSTGTQYF. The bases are TGTGCCAGCTCACCAGCGAAAGGAAGCACAGGTACGCAGTATTTT.